This T cell receptor (beta chain) emerged from a study of a mutant IDH1 vaccine in newly diagnosed glioma. In the study overall: The sex distribution of treated patients was approximately 62% male and about 38% female, with a mean age of 40.4 years. Overall study findings and caveats: Vaccine-induced immune responses were detected in about 93% of patients.

In regard to this clone: What it binds is not known.

Profiled with immunoSEQ multiplex PCR; TCRdb holds only in-frame clones, not every one. The sample contains 45,000 to 60,000 clones, 78% of which appear only once. Time point reported: week 5, during vaccination. It was 300 ug of mutant IDH1 20-mer peptide that made up each vaccine dose, given with topical imiquimod. The sequence was obtained from a man in his fifties with glioma. The sequencing used PBMCs, collected from a glioma patient whose treatment included an IDH1 peptide vaccine.

CDR3 sequence (DNA): TGTGCCAGTAGTCCGTTGGACAGGGGAGAGACCCAGTACTTC. Amino acids: CASSPLDRGETQYF. The chain combines TRBV19 with TRBJ2-5, with TRBD1 identical over 9 bases. The CDR3 covers 14 residues. V trimming: 5 bases; J trimming: 4 bases; junction bases outside the gene matches: 5. Germline lookup yields CDR1 LNHDA and CDR2 SQIVND (reference sequence).